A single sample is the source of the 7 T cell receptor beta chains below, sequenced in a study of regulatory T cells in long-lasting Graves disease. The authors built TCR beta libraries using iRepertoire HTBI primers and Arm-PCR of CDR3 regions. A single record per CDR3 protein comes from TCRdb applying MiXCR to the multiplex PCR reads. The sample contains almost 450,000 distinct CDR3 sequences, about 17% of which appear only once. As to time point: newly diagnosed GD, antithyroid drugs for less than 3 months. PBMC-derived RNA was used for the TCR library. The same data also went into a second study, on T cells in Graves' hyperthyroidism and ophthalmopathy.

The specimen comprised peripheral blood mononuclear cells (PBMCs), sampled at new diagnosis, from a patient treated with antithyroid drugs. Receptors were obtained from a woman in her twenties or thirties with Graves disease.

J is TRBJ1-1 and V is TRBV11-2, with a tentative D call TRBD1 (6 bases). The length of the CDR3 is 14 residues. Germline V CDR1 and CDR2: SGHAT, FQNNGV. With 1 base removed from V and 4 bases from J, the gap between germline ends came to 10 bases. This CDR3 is CASSLAGAFTEAFF. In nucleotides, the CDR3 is TGTGCCAGCAGCTTAGCAGGGGCTTTCACTGAAGCTTTCTTT. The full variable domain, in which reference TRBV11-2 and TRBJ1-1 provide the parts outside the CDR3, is EAGVAQSPRYKIIEKRQSVAFWCNPISGHATLYWYQQILGQGPKLLIQFQNNGVVDDSQLPKDRFSAERLKGVDSTLKIQPAKLEDSAVYLCASSLAGAFTEAFFGQGTRLTVV.

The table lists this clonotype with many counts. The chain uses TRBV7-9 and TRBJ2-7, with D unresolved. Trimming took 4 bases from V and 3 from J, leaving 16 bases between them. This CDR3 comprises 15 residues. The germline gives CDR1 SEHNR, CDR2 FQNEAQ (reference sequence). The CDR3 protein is CASSSTKHRIYEQYF. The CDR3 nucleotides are TGTGCCAGCAGCTCCACAAAACATAGAATCTACGAGCAGTACTTC.

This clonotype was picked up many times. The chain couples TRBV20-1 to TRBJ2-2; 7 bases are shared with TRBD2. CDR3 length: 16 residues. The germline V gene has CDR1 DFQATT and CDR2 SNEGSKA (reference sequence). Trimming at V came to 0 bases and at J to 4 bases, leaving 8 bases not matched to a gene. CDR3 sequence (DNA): TGCAGTGCTAGAGATTTCCGGGAGGCCCTCACCGGGGAGCTGTTTTTT. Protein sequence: CSARDFREALTGELFF.

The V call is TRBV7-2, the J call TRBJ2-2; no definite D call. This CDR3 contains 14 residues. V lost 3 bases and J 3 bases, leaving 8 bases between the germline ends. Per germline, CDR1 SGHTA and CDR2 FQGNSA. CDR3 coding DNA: TGTGCCAGCAGCTTGGTAGCCTACACCGGGGAGCTGTTTTTT. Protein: CASSLVAYTGELFF.

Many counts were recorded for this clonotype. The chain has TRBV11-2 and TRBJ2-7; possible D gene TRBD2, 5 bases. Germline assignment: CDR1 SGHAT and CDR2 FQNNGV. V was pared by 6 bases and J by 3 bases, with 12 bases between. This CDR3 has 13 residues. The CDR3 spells CASRIWSGYEQYF. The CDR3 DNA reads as TGTGCCAGCAGAATCTGGAGCGGCTACGAGCAGTACTTC.

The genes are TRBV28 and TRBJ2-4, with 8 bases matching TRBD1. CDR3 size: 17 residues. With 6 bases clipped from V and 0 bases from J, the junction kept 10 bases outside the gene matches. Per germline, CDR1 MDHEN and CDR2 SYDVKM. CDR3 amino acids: CASSSPDRVLAKNIQYF. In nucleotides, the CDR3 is TGTGCCAGCAGCTCACCGGACAGGGTACTAGCCAAAAACATTCAGTACTTC.

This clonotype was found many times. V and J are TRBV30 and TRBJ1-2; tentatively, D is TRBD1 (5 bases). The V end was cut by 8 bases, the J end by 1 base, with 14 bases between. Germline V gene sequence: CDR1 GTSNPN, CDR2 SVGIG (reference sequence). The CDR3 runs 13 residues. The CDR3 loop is CASRDPVNYGYTF. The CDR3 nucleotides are TGTGCCAGCCGGGACCCCGTTAACTATGGCTACACCTTC.